This is a list of T cell receptor beta chains from one sample in a study of CD8 T cells in ankylosing spondylitis. TCRdb reanalysed the 5' RACE reads using MiXCR and keeps one entry per CDR3 protein. This sample yields around 340,000 distinct CDR3 sequences, of which over 12% are seen a single time; less than 1.1% belongs to the top ten. The specimen sequenced was blood, either unsorted or a sorted T cell fraction (not recorded which). The receptor source for this set is a male donor with ankylosing spondylitis or in good health (not recorded which). The CDR3 runs from the conserved cysteine through the conserved F or W. Fields, in order: J gene, D gene, V gene, clone size, CDR3 protein, CDR3 DNA. D genes are given only for firm matches. Rows may omit the clone size; those that give it use once, few, many or a size class.

J: TRBJ2-1; D: .; V: TRBV5-5; size: .; CDR3: CASSSSGTDQDEQFF; DNA: TGTGCCAGCAGTTCGAGCGGGACAGACCAGGATGAGCAGTTCTTC
J: TRBJ2-1; D: TRBD2; V: TRBV19; size: few; CDR3: CASSKSGGYSYNEQFF; DNA: TGTGCCAGTAGTAAGAGCGGGGGTTACTCCTACAATGAGCAGTTCTTC
J: TRBJ2-7; D: .; V: TRBV24-1; size: few; CDR3: CATPPGWSSYEQYF; DNA: TGTGCCACCCCCCCTGGGTGGAGCTCCTACGAGCAGTACTTC
J: TRBJ2-3; D: TRBD1; V: TRBV5-1; size: .; CDR3: CASSLERTGPDTQYF; DNA: TGCGCCAGCAGCTTGGAAAGGACAGGGCCAGATACGCAGTATTTT
J: TRBJ1-2; D: TRBD1; V: TRBV27; size: few; CDR3: CASRQDREFYGYTF; DNA: TGTGCCAGCAGGCAAGACAGGGAATTCTATGGCTACACCTTC
J: TRBJ1-1; D: .; V: TRBV15; size: .; CDR3: CATSREGQYTEAFF; DNA: TGTGCCACCAGCAGAGAAGGACAGTACACTGAAGCTTTCTTT
J: TRBJ1-4; D: .; V: TRBV20-1; size: .; CDR3: CSVRAGPPKNNEKLFF; DNA: TGCAGTGTTCGAGCGGGCCCGCCCAAAAATAATGAAAAACTGTTTTTT
J: TRBJ2-2; D: .; V: TRBV5-1; size: few; CDR3: CASSRDSSTGELFF; DNA: TGCGCCAGCAGCCGGGACTCCAGCACCGGGGAGCTGTTTTTT
J: TRBJ1-1; D: .; V: TRBV3-1; size: .; CDR3: CASRLGEANTEAFF; DNA: TGTGCCAGCAGGCTAGGGGAGGCGAACACTGAAGCTTTCTTT
J: TRBJ2-5; D: TRBD2; V: TRBV11-2; size: .; CDR3: CASSLGTSGGQETQYF; DNA: TGTGCCAGCAGCTTAGGGACTAGCGGGGGTCAAGAGACCCAGTACTTC
J: TRBJ2-1; D: TRBD1; V: TRBV10-3; size: .; CDR3: CAIRPGQGAYNEQFF; DNA: TGTGCCATCAGACCGGGACAGGGGGCTTACAATGAGCAGTTCTTC
J: TRBJ1-3; D: TRBD1; V: TRBV3-1; size: few; CDR3: CASSRTTGASGNTIYF; DNA: TGTGCCAGCAGCCGGACTACAGGGGCCTCTGGAAACACCATATATTTT
J: TRBJ1-1; D: .; V: TRBV4-1; size: .; CDR3: CASSQLWVSTEAFF; DNA: TGCGCCAGCAGCCAGCTGTGGGTGAGCACTGAAGCTTTCTTT
J: TRBJ1-1; D: .; V: TRBV25-1; size: medium-sized; CDR3: CASSVKGTEAFF; DNA: TGTGCCAGCAGTGTCAAGGGGACTGAAGCTTTCTTT
J: TRBJ2-3; D: .; V: TRBV5-1; size: few; CDR3: CASSPPGTHGDTQYF; DNA: TGCGCCAGCAGCCCTCCCGGGACCCACGGCGATACGCAGTATTTT
J: TRBJ2-3; D: TRBD1; V: TRBV20-1; size: many; CDR3: CSTGGVDTQYF; DNA: TGCAGCACAGGGGGAGTAGATACGCAGTATTTT
J: TRBJ1-5; D: .; V: TRBV4-1; size: few; CDR3: CASSQDQGINQPQHF; DNA: TGCGCCAGCAGCCAAGATCAGGGGATCAATCAGCCCCAGCATTTT
J: TRBJ2-5; D: TRBD1; V: TRBV5-1; size: .; CDR3: CASSPGTGLETQYF; DNA: TGCGCCAGCAGCCCCGGGACAGGGTTGGAGACCCAGTACTTC
J: TRBJ2-7; D: TRBD1; V: TRBV28; size: few; CDR3: CATTGTAYEQYF; DNA: TGTGCCACAACAGGGACAGCCTACGAGCAGTACTTC
J: TRBJ1-3; D: .; V: TRBV7-2; size: few; CDR3: CASSPLAGPSSGNTIYF; DNA: TGTGCCAGCAGCCCCCTAGCGGGACCGAGCTCTGGAAACACCATATATTTT
J: TRBJ2-7; D: .; V: TRBV5-1; size: few; CDR3: CASSLPGFRDEQYF; DNA: TGCGCCAGCAGCTTGCCTGGGTTTCGGGACGAGCAGTACTTC
J: TRBJ2-7; D: TRBD1; V: TRBV13; size: .; CDR3: CASSSSPGQGSYEQYF; DNA: TGTGCCAGCAGCTCAAGCCCGGGACAGGGATCTTACGAGCAGTACTTC
J: TRBJ1-1; D: .; V: TRBV15; size: few; CDR3: CATSRDYNTEAFF; DNA: TGTGCCACCAGCAGAGATTACAACACTGAAGCTTTCTTT
J: TRBJ1-1; D: TRBD1; V: TRBV6-1; size: few; CDR3: CASSRGTGLNTEAFF; DNA: TGTGCCAGCAGCCGGGGGACAGGGTTGAACACTGAAGCTTTCTTT
J: TRBJ2-2; D: .; V: TRBV10-3; size: .; CDR3: CAIPQGLTPNTGELFF; DNA: TGTGCCATCCCACAGGGTCTCACCCCCAACACCGGGGAGCTGTTTTTT
J: TRBJ1-2; D: .; V: TRBV6-1; size: .; CDR3: CASSARTDNGYTF; DNA: TGTGCCAGCAGTGCCCGGACAGATAATGGCTACACCTTC
J: TRBJ1-2; D: TRBD1; V: TRBV6-5; size: many; CDR3: CASSYEGQGTYGYTF; DNA: TGTGCCAGCAGTTACGAGGGACAGGGTACCTATGGCTACACCTTC
J: TRBJ2-7; D: .; V: TRBV3-1; size: .; CDR3: CASSRTYRDAREQYF; DNA: TGTGCCAGCAGCCGGACCTACCGGGACGCCAGGGAGCAGTACTTC
J: TRBJ2-1; D: .; V: TRBV5-6; size: .; CDR3: CASSLEIRGQWGLDEQFF; DNA: TGTGCCAGCAGCTTGGAAATCCGTGGGCAGTGGGGGTTGGATGAGCAGTTCTTC
J: TRBJ2-2; D: .; V: TRBV6-5; size: many; CDR3: CASSYSQGMGTGELFF; DNA: TGTGCCAGCAGTTACTCTCAGGGGATGGGCACCGGGGAGCTGTTTTTT
J: TRBJ2-3; D: .; V: TRBV21-1; size: .; CDR3: CASRKGAGTDTQYF; DNA: TGTGCCAGCAGAAAAGGAGCCGGCACAGATACGCAGTATTTT
J: TRBJ2-5; D: TRBD1; V: TRBV7-9; size: few; CDR3: CASSIRTGQETQYF; DNA: TGTGCCAGCAGCATAAGGACAGGGCAAGAGACCCAGTACTTC
J: TRBJ2-3; D: .; V: TRBV30; size: .; CDR3: CAAGQDRKADTQYF; DNA: TGTGCTGCGGGCCAGGATAGGAAAGCAGATACGCAGTATTTT
J: TRBJ2-3; D: .; V: TRBV6-5; size: few; CDR3: CASVLGGTQYF; DNA: TGTGCCAGCGTGCTTGGGGGGACGCAGTATTTT
J: TRBJ2-7; D: .; V: TRBV3-1; size: .; CDR3: CASSQVTASSYEQYF; DNA: TGTGCCAGCAGCCAAGTGACAGCGAGCTCCTACGAGCAGTACTTC
J: TRBJ1-2; D: TRBD1; V: TRBV4-2; size: few; CDR3: CASSRAGDRGGGYTF; DNA: TGTGCCAGCAGCCGGGCAGGGGACAGGGGAGGTGGCTACACCTTC
J: TRBJ1-4; D: .; V: TRBV27; size: many; CDR3: CATTSPGTTNEKLFF; DNA: TGTGCCACCACATCTCCGGGCACAACTAATGAAAAACTGTTTTTT